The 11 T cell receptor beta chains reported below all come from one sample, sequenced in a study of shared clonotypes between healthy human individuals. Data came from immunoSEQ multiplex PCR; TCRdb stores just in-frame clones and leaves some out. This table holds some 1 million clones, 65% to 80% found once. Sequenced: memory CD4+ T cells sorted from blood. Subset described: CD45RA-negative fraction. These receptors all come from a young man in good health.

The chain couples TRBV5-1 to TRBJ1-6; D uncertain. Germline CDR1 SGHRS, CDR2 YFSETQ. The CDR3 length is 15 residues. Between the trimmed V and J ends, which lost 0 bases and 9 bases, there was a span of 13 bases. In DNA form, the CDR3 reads TGCGCCAGCAGCTTGGGTCCAGGCCTGGGTTCACCCCTCCACTTT. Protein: CASSLGPGLGSPLHF.

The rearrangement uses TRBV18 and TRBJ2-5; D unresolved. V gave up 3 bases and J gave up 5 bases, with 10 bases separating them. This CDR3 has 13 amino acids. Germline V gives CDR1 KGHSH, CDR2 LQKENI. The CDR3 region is CASSPSHGETQYF. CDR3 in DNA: TGTGCCAGCTCACCGTCCCATGGGGAGACCCAGTACTTC.

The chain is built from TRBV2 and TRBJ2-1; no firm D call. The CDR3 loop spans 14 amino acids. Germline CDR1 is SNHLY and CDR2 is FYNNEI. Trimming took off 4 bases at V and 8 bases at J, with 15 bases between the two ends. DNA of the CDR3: TGTGCCAGCAGTGCGAAACTAAATCAGTATGAGCAGTTCTTC. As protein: CASSAKLNQYEQFF.

CDR3 DNA: TGTGCCAGCAGCAAGGGGACTAGCGTCGGGACCCAGTACTTC. Its translation: CASSKGTSVGTQYF. The chain is built from TRBV7-2 and TRBJ2-5; 10 nucleotides agree with TRBD2. Germline V gene lookup returns CDR1 SGHTA and CDR2 FQGNSA. The V gene end was trimmed by 5 bases and the J gene end by 7 bases; junction bases not matched to a gene: 7. The CDR3 spans 14 residues.

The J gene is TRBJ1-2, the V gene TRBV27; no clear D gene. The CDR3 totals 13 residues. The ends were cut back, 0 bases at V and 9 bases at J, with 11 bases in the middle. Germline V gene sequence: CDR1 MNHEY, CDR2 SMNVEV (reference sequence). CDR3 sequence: CASSLSAGRSYTF. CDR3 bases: TGTGCCAGCAGTTTATCGGCGGGCCGTAGCTACACCTTC.

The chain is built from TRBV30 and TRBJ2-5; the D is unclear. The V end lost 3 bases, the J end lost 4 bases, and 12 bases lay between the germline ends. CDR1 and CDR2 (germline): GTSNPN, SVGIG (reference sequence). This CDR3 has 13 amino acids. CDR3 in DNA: TGTGCCTGGAGCTCATCCCCGCGAGAGACCCAGTACTTC. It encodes CAWSSSPRETQYF.

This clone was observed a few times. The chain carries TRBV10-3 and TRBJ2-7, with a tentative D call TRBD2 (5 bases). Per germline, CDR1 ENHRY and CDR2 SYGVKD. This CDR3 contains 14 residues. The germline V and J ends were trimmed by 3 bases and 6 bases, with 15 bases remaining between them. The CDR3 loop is CAISEILRAGEQYF. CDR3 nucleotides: TGTGCCATCAGTGAAATTTTAAGGGCGGGCGAGCAGTACTTC.

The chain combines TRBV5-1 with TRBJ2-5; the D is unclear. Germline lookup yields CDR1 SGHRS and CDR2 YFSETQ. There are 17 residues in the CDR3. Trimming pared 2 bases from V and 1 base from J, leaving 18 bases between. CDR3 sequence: CASSLRSGLGGQETQYF. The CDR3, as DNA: TGCGCCAGCAGCTTAAGGTCCGGGCTGGGTGGCCAAGAGACCCAGTACTTC.

This CDR3 is CASRPTGAYEQYF. The CDR3 DNA sequence: TGTGCCAGCAGGCCCACCGGGGCCTACGAGCAGTACTTC. The chain has TRBV27 and TRBJ2-5; perhaps TRBD2 as D (5 bases). The DNA end is a closer match to TRBJ2-7, so the J assignment may be wrong. Germline CDR1 is MNHEY and CDR2 is SMNVEV (reference sequence). The CDR3 length is 13 residues.

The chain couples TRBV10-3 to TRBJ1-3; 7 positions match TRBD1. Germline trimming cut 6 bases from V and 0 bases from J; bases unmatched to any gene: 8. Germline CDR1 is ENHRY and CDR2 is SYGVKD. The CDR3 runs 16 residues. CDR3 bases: TGTGCCATCAGCGGGCCAGGGACAGTCTCTGGAAACACCATATATTTT. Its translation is CAISGPGTVSGNTIYF.

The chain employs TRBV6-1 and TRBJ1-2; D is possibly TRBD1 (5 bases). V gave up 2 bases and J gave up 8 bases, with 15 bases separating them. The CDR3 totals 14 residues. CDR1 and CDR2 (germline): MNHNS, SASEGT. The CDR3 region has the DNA TGTGCCAGCAGTGAACCAGGGAGCGGAGTGGGCTACACCTTC. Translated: CASSEPGSGVGYTF.